This TCR beta chain was recovered during a study of OX40 agonist ivuxolimab in advanced cancers. General notes on the study: Ivuxolimab was an agonistic, fully human IgG2 monoclonal antibody directed against OX40 (CD134), a costimulatory receptor. Intravenous ivuxolimab was administered to patients every 2 weeks at six dose levels: 0.01, 0.1, 0.3, 1.5, 3 and 10 mg/kg. Of the approximately 50 dose-escalation patients, hepatocellular carcinoma was present in 19, melanoma in approximately 15, renal cell carcinoma in 9 and head and neck cancer in 9. In the dose-escalation cohort, 70% to 85% of patients were male, and the mean age was 60 years with a range of roughly 20 to 79. Prior anti-PD-1, anti-PD-L1 or anti-CTLA-4 therapy was permitted, and roughly two fifths of dose-escalation patients had received checkpoint inhibitors. Partial responses occurred in three dose-escalation patients, of whom one had hepatocellular carcinoma and two had cutaneous melanoma. Peripheral TCRbeta sequencing aimed to test whether ivuxolimab altered TCR sequence diversity and caused clonal T-cell expansion. The paper reports the monotherapy dose-escalation portion (N of about 50 patients) of the phase I ivuxolimab trial. Overall study results and their limits: Low levels of normalized T-cell clonal expansion were also seen in some patients who did not respond. At doses of 0.1 to 3.0 mg/kg, clonal expansion of both CD4+ and CD8+ T cells in blood was seen between baseline and week 6. The antigen specificity of the peripheral T cells that underwent clonal expansion was not determined. After ivuxolimab, CD8+ T cells had more expanded clones than CD4+ T cells on average. Partial responders in the 0.1-3.0 mg/kg groups had among the lowest normalized peripheral clonal expansion, especially among CD8+ T cells.

The trial excluded patients who had a history of autoimmune disease or were on systemic immunosuppression. Peripheral blood for TCR sequencing was collected from all dose cohorts at baseline, on cycle 4 day 1, and on cycle 7 day 1. Samples came from an open-label, multicenter, first-in-human phase I dose-escalation trial of ivuxolimab. Adults with locally advanced or metastatic head and neck squamous cell, hepatocellular, melanoma or renal cell carcinoma were enrolled in the trial. Before TCR sequencing, CD4+ T cells and CD8+ T cells from peripheral blood were sorted into separate populations. Details on this clone: Its antigen remains undetermined. Base qualities were left out, and no much larger clone turns up one base away.

Genomic DNA was extracted from sorted cells for sequencing of the TCRbeta CDR3 region. The immunoSEQ Assay was used for sequencing of TCRbeta CDR3 regions. TCRdb limited this immuneACCESS table to in-frame rearrangements with V and J called. A share of clones is missing; checked studies link under half to unresolved V genes, and the rest is unexplained. For this sample there are about 62,000 clones; more than 65% appear just once. About a tenth of the sample comes from the top ten. V sheds 8 bases and J sheds 7 bases, leaving 17 bases between their ends. Sequences MNHNS (CDR1) and SASEGT (CDR2) are obtained from the germline V gene. Including cysteine and phenylalanine, the CDR3 has 14 amino acids. The DNA shown is the 42-base CDR3, in frame from base 1.

The sample consisted of CD4+ or CD8+ T cells sorted from blood, taken in a trial of the OX40 agonist ivuxolimab. This sequence originates from an adult with an advanced solid tumor such as melanoma, head and neck, liver or kidney cancer. The rearranged chain carries TRBV6-1 and TRBJ1-4, with a tentative D gene TRBD1 over 6 matching bases. The nucleotides read TGTGCCAGCTCGAGAGGGGGAGGAGGTGAAAAACTGTTTTTT. Its protein product is CASSRGGGGEKLFF.